Following are 18 T cell receptor beta chains from one sample sequenced in a study of T cells after yellow fever vaccination. MiXCR, run by TCRdb on the 5' RACE reads, gives a single entry per CDR3 protein. The sample records 280,000 or so distinct CDR3 sequences, about 10% being singletons. Source: CD4+ T cells sorted from PBMCs, taken 5 days after the yellow fever booster vaccination. The receptor set was obtained from a man younger than 30 who received the YFV17D yellow fever vaccine.

The sample holds many counts of this clonotype. This chain connects TRBV25-1 to TRBJ2-5; D unclear. The CDR3 totals 15 residues. V lost 5 bases and J 0 bases, leaving 13 bases between the germline ends. CDR1 is MGHDK, CDR2 SYGVNS, per germline. In DNA form, the CDR3 reads TGTGCCAGCAGTCCACTTAGTTGGTACCAAGAGACCCAGTACTTC. It translates to CASSPLSWYQETQYF. The whole variable domain, remainder taken from reference TRBV25-1 and TRBJ2-5, is EADIYQTPRYLVIGTGKKITLECSQTMGHDKMYWYQQDPGMELHLIHYSYGVNSTEKGDLSSESTVSRIRTEHFPLTLESARPSHTSQYLCASSPLSWYQETQYFGPGTRLLVL.

The chain employs TRBV18 and TRBJ2-1; D gene uncertain. Germline values: CDR1 KGHSH, CDR2 LQKENI. With 6 bases removed from V and 9 bases from J, the gap between germline ends came to 9 bases. This CDR3 spans 11 amino acids. CDR3 in amino acids: CASSTWGEQFF. The CDR3 nucleotides read TGTGCCAGCTCTACGTGGGGTGAGCAGTTCTTC.

V is TRBV20-1 and J is TRBJ1-5; D is undetermined. Germline lookup yields CDR1 DFQATT and CDR2 SNEGSKA (reference sequence). The CDR3 sequence is 13 residues long. V was cut by 3 bases and J by 9 bases, with 15 bases left in between. The DNA of the CDR3 is TGCAGTGCTAGCGAGGGAAAAAAAGGGCCCCAGCATTTT. Translated, it gives CSASEGKKGPQHF.

This clonotype was observed at least ten times. V usage is TRBV29-1 and J usage is TRBJ1-2; D is unclear. CDR1 is SQVTM and CDR2 is ANQGSEA in the germline V gene. This CDR3 spans 13 amino acids. V lost 4 bases, J lost 5 bases, and 14 bases lay in between. CDR3 in amino acids: CSVGEPTPYGYTF. CDR3 sequence (DNA): TGCAGCGTTGGAGAGCCGACCCCTTATGGCTACACCTTC. The variable domain in full, completed from reference TRBV29-1 and TRBJ1-2, reads SAVISQKPSRDICQRGTSLTIQCQVDSQVTMMFWYRQQPGQSLTLIATANQGSEATYESGFVIDKFPISRPNLTFSTLTVSNMSPEDSSIYLCSVGEPTPYGYTFGSGTRLTVV.

J is TRBJ2-5 and V is TRBV5-1; 7 bases agree with TRBD1. The CDR3 is made up of 15 amino acids. The J segment lost 9 bases and the V segment lost 3 bases, leaving 14 bases of the junction unmatched. The V gene's germline CDR1 is SGHRS and CDR2 YFSETQ. In DNA, the CDR3 is TGCGCCAGCAGCTCGGGGACAGCTAGAGGATTAGCCCAGTACTTC. Its translation: CASSSGTARGLAQYF. The whole variable domain, remainder taken from reference TRBV5-1 and TRBJ2-5, is KAGVTQTPRYLIKTRGQQVTLSCSPISGHRSVSWYQQTPGQGLQFLFEYFSETQRNKGNFPGRFSGRQFSNSRSEMNVSTLELGDSALYLCASSSGTARGLAQYFGPGTRLLVL.

V usage is TRBV5-1 and J usage is TRBJ2-6; D could derive from TRBD1 or TRBD2 (5 bases each). The CDR3 has 15 residues. In germline, CDR1 is SGHRS, CDR2 YFSETQ. Trimming cost V 2 bases and J 0 bases, with 6 bases left between them. The CDR3: CASSFGASGANVLTF. Written as DNA, the CDR3 is TGCGCCAGCAGCTTCGGGGCCTCTGGGGCCAACGTCCTGACTTTC.

This clonotype was picked up a small number of times. The V call is TRBV7-6, the J call TRBJ2-1; D is ambiguous. The CDR3 runs 15 residues. Trimming removed 3 bases at V and 7 bases at J, with 16 bases between. From germline, CDR1 is SGHVS and CDR2 FNYEAQ. DNA for the CDR3: TGTGCCAGCAGCTTTACAGACCAATTCGGAAATGAGCAGTTCTTC. Its protein is CASSFTDQFGNEQFF.

This sequence joins TRBV2 and TRBJ2-3; weak D call: TRBD2 (5 bases). V was clipped by 8 bases and J by 2 bases, with 5 bases between them. From germline, CDR1 is SNHLY and CDR2 FYNNEI. This CDR3 spans 11 amino acids. DNA of the CDR3: TGTGCCAGCGGACTCACAGATACGCAGTATTTT. Its translation is CASGLTDTQYF.

This chain uses TRBV10-3 with TRBJ1-2, with D tentatively TRBD1 (6 bases). V was clipped by 6 bases and J by 0 bases, with 14 bases between them. The CDR3 length is 15 residues. CDR1 is ENHRY, CDR2 SYGVKD, per germline. The CDR3 reads CAISGGALTNYGYTF. The CDR3 DNA sequence: TGTGCCATCAGCGGGGGGGCCCTAACTAACTATGGCTACACCTTC.

The table lists this clonotype with a few counts. The CDR3 protein is CASSPGQPPSYGYTF. The DNA of the CDR3 is TGCGCCAGCAGCCCGGGACAGCCGCCTTCCTATGGCTACACCTTC. V and J are TRBV5-1 and TRBJ1-2, with 7 bases identical to TRBD1. Germline-derived CDR1 and CDR2 are SGHRS and YFSETQ. The CDR3 runs to 15 residues. V lost 4 bases to trimming and J lost 4 bases; unmatched junction nucleotides: 10.

This clonotype has just a few counts. The chain combines TRBV5-1 with TRBJ1-1; perhaps TRBD1 as D (5 bases). Germline CDR1 SGHRS, CDR2 YFSETQ. The V end was cut by 4 bases, the J end by 1 base, with 11 bases between. This CDR3 is built from 14 residues. The CDR3 DNA follows: TGCGCCAGCAGCGAAGACAGCGGGAACACTGAAGCTTTCTTT. This codes for CASSEDSGNTEAFF.

This clonotype was seen a few times. The chain has TRBV10-3 and TRBJ2-5, with D unclear. V gave up 2 bases and J gave up 3 bases, with 16 bases separating them. Germline lookup yields CDR1 ENHRY and CDR2 SYGVKD. The CDR3 covers 16 residues. The DNA for the CDR3 is TGTGCCATCAGTGAGCCCCCGGGCTCGAAAAAAGAGACCCAGTACTTC. It translates to CAISEPPGSKKETQYF.

This clonotype was observed at least ten times. The chain joins TRBV6-5 to TRBJ2-2; 8 bases are a match to TRBD1. The junction had 10 bases not matched to a gene; V was cut back by 5 bases and J by 5 bases. Germline assignment: CDR1 MNHEY and CDR2 SVGAGI. The CDR3 runs 16 residues. The CDR3 nucleotides read TGTGCCAGCAGTCGAAACCCGGGACAGGAGACCGGGGAGCTGTTTTTT. Its translation: CASSRNPGQETGELFF.

This clonotype turned up a few times. This rearrangement joins TRBV7-9 to TRBJ1-2, with TRBD1 matching over 7 bases. This CDR3 comprises 16 residues. CDR1 is SEHNR, CDR2 FQNEAQ, per germline (reference sequence). Losses at the gene ends were 5 bases for V and 0 bases for J; bases not matched to a gene: 9. The DNA of the CDR3 is TGTGCCAGCAGCATACTCTGGACAGGAACTAACTATGGCTACACCTTC. This codes for CASSILWTGTNYGYTF.

The rearrangement uses TRBV10-3 and TRBJ2-7, with D uncertain. The CDR3 extends over 13 amino acids. Germline V CDR1 and CDR2: ENHRY, SYGVKD. V was pared by 6 bases and J by 2 bases, with 11 bases between. The CDR3 sequence: CAIRPPRPYEQYV. The DNA for the CDR3 is TGTGCCATCAGGCCCCCCCGACCCTACGAGCAGTACGTC.

The chain employs TRBV24-1 and TRBJ1-2, with D possibly being TRBD1 (5 bases). Germline assignment: CDR1 KGHDR and CDR2 SFDVKD. Trimming stripped 1 base from V and 5 bases from J, with 10 bases between. The CDR3 has 14 residues. DNA for the CDR3: TGTGCCACCAGTGATTTCAGGACACCGTATGGCTACACCTTC. It encodes CATSDFRTPYGYTF.

The genes are TRBV5-1 and TRBJ2-5; D gene unclear. There are 16 residues in the CDR3. Germline assignment: CDR1 SGHRS and CDR2 YFSETQ. V was clipped by 0 bases and J by 2 bases, with 14 bases between them. The CDR3 reads CASSLAVMPLQETQYF. In DNA, the CDR3 is TGCGCCAGCAGCTTGGCCGTGATGCCCCTGCAAGAGACCCAGTACTTC.

This clonotype has just a few counts. J is TRBJ1-2 and V is TRBV4-3, with D uncertain. With 0 bases removed from V and 8 bases from J, the gap between germline ends came to 19 bases. The CDR3 runs 16 residues. Germline CDR1 LGHNA, CDR2 YSLEER. For the CDR3, the DNA is TGCGCCAGCAGCCAAGATCTCCTCCATGGGCACCGGGGCTACACCTTC. Protein sequence: CASSQDLLHGHRGYTF.